The subject of this entry is one T cell receptor (beta chain). V was pared by 3 bases and J by 4 bases, with 9 bases between. Germline V gene lookup returns CDR1 LNHDA and CDR2 SQIVND (reference sequence). The CDR3 is 14 amino acids. Whether given at about 4 or about 12 weeks, second doses were pooled. This record comes from a study of T cell responses to AZD1222 COVID-19 vaccine. Assay used: immunoSEQ multiplex PCR; TCRdb lists only in-frame clones, some missing. This table holds around 180,000 clones, approximately 90% found once. The J gene is TRBJ2-2, the V gene TRBV19, with D possibly TRBD2 on 6 matching bases. The sequence came from an adult who received the AZD1222 COVID-19 vaccine. Source: peripheral blood, taken 28 days after the second AZD1222 dose. CDR3 amino acids: CASSILGGTGELFF. The CDR3 DNA reads as TGTGCCAGTAGTATCCTGGGAGGCACCGGGGAGCTGTTTTTT.